A selection of T cell receptor beta chains follows, all from one sample in a study of post-analysis software for immune sequencing data. MiXCR, run by TCRdb on the PCR reads, gives a single entry per CDR3 protein. Seen here are hundreds of thousands of distinct CDR3 sequences, 44% observed once, and the top ten hold about 1.8%. Material: blood. Receptor source: a girl between 5 and 17 years old with multiple sclerosis. The CDR3 runs from the conserved cysteine through the conserved F or W. The order of the fields is J gene, D gene, clone size, V gene, CDR3 DNA, CDR3 protein. D genes are given only for firm matches. Not every row has a clone size; where given, it reads once, few, many or a size class.

J gene: TRBJ2-3; D gene: TRBD2; clone size: -; V gene: TRBV6-5; CDR3 DNA: TGTGCCAGTTCCGGGACTAGTTTTGGTGCGCAGTATTTT; CDR3 protein: CASSGTSFGAQYF
J gene: TRBJ2-3; D gene: TRBD2; clone size: -; V gene: TRBV4-2; CDR3 DNA: TGTGCCAGCAGCCAAGATCTTTGGACTAGCGGGTTGACGCAGTATTTT; CDR3 protein: CASSQDLWTSGLTQYF
J gene: TRBJ2-7; D gene: -; clone size: -; V gene: TRBV5-1; CDR3 DNA: TGCGCCAGCAGCTTGGACTTAAACGAGCAGTACTTC; CDR3 protein: CASSLDLNEQYF
J gene: TRBJ1-2; D gene: -; clone size: -; V gene: TRBV20-1; CDR3 DNA: TGCAGTGCTAGCGGAAGGGATGACAGGTCCTATGGCTACACCTTC; CDR3 protein: CSASGRDDRSYGYTF
J gene: TRBJ2-1; D gene: TRBD1; clone size: -; V gene: TRBV5-1; CDR3 DNA: TGCGCCAGCAAACGGGGACAGGGGGAGTGGGATGAGCAGTTCTTC; CDR3 protein: CASKRGQGEWDEQFF
J gene: TRBJ2-6; D gene: -; clone size: -; V gene: TRBV6-2/TRBV6-3; CDR3 DNA: TGTGCCAGCTGTCAGGGGACGTCTGGGGCCAACGTCCTGACTTTC; CDR3 protein: CASCQGTSGANVLTF
J gene: TRBJ2-1; D gene: -; clone size: -; V gene: TRBV30; CDR3 DNA: TGTGCCTGGGAGCGGGCGCGAATCGGGACCCCCTCCTACAATGAGCAGTTCTTC; CDR3 protein: CAWERARIGTPSYNEQFF
J gene: TRBJ2-1; D gene: -; clone size: few; V gene: TRBV5-1; CDR3 DNA: TGCGCCAGCAGCTCTACACCGAGCTCCTACAATGAGCAGTTCTTC; CDR3 protein: CASSSTPSSYNEQFF
J gene: TRBJ1-2; D gene: -; clone size: many; V gene: TRBV6-1; CDR3 DNA: TGTGCCAGCAGTGAAGCGGAAAACTATGGCTACACCTTC; CDR3 protein: CASSEAENYGYTF
J gene: TRBJ2-7; D gene: -; clone size: -; V gene: TRBV10-3; CDR3 DNA: TGTGCCATCAGTGAGTCGAGGAATAGCGGCTACGAGCAGTACTTC; CDR3 protein: CAISESRNSGYEQYF
J gene: TRBJ2-5; D gene: -; clone size: few; V gene: TRBV29-1; CDR3 DNA: TGCAGCGTTGCATGGGGACAAGAGACCCAGTACTTC; CDR3 protein: CSVAWGQETQYF
J gene: TRBJ2-6; D gene: TRBD1; clone size: -; V gene: TRBV5-1; CDR3 DNA: TGCGCCAGCAGCCGCGGACAGGCTAGATTCTCTGGGGCCAACGTCCTGACTTTC; CDR3 protein: CASSRGQARFSGANVLTF
J gene: TRBJ2-1; D gene: TRBD2; clone size: -; V gene: TRBV4-1; CDR3 DNA: TGCGCCAGCAGCCAAGTTTTTAGCGGGGGGGCTGATGAGCAGTTCTTC; CDR3 protein: CASSQVFSGGADEQFF